This T cell receptor beta chain was captured by sequencing in a study of cytomegalovirus exposure and HLA in healthy donors. The CDR3 length is 12 residues. The V gene's germline CDR1 is SGHKS and CDR2 YYEKEE (reference sequence). Study-wide findings and caveats: Specificity of a few CMV-associated chains for CMV antigens was verified in vitro. Reportedly, diagnosis of cytomegalovirus status by the classifier showed high specificity and sensitivity. Researchers counted around 180 TCR beta chains as cytomegalovirus-associated.

In regard to this clone: Its specificity is not known. The junction does not match germline at one end; this may be a read error.

A roughly 130-subject validation cohort, separate from the 666-subject first cohort, supplied the donors. Sequenced by immunoSEQ multiplex PCR; TCRdb stores in-frame clones only, minus some. The sample contains around 150,000 clones, 88% of which appear only once. This receptor was taken from a man aged 18 to 30 in good health and CMV-seronegative. Source material: PBMCs. This rearrangement joins TRBV5-5 to TRBJ2-2; 7 bases align to TRBD1. This chain's CDR3 is CASSYGQVLEVF. The CDR3 nucleotides are TGTGCCAGCAGCTACGGACAGGTTTTGGAAGTTTTT.